Presented here are 22 T cell receptor beta chains from one specimen sequenced in a study of blood T cells in healthy people across ages. Sample-barcoded 5' priming and a J-beta primer mix drove a second PCR of roughly 6 to 12 cycles. TCRdb re-derived calls from the 5' RACE reads in MiXCR, one entry per CDR3 protein. Of hundreds of thousands of distinct CDR3 sequences detected, around 52% appear once; the ten largest clones hold 13%. Sequencing was done on a sample of blood. These receptor sequences come from a woman aged 80 or older in good health.

Comments on this clonotype: A read error is possible here, since a much larger clone lies one base away. CDR3 DNA: TGTGCCAGCTTACCACCAACCAGCGAGACCCAGTACTTC. Its translation is CASLPPTSETQYF. The gene calls are TRBV18 and TRBJ2-7; D not resolved. The last part of the DNA fits TRBJ2-5 better; the J call may be wrong. The CDR3 spans 13 residues. Germline V lookup: CDR1 KGHSH, CDR2 LQKENI.

This clonotype was counted between two and nine times. The chain uses TRBV9 and TRBJ1-1; maybe TRBD1 (6 bases). This CDR3 comprises 14 residues. Trimming shortened V by 0 bases and J by 9 bases, and 15 bases separated the two germline ends. The germline V gene encodes CDR1 SGDLS and CDR2 YYNGEE. CDR3 nucleotide sequence: TGTGCCAGCAGCGTAGCCGACGACAGGAGTAAAGCTTTCTTT. Its protein is CASSVADDRSKAFF.

The V call is TRBV9, the J call TRBJ2-1; D gene uncertain. The V gene's germline CDR1 is SGDLS and CDR2 YYNGEE. The CDR3 has 15 amino acids. V lost 3 bases, J lost 0 bases, and 10 bases lay in between. The CDR3 DNA is TGTGCCAGCAGCGGAGGCTTCAGCTCCTACAATGAGCAGTTCTTC. Encoded protein: CASSGGFSSYNEQFF.

This clonotype was detected ten times or more. This sequence joins TRBV7-6 and TRBJ1-1; D ambiguous. CDR3 size: 14 residues. Germline values: CDR1 SGHVS, CDR2 FNYEAQ. Deletions cut 3 bases from V and 2 bases from J, with 10 bases between. The DNA of the CDR3 is TGTGCCAGCAGCTTTGACTTGGGAAACACTGAAGCTTTCTTT. Translated: CASSFDLGNTEAFF.

This sequence joins TRBV24-1 and TRBJ2-1; D may be TRBD1 (6 bases). CDR3 size: 15 residues. The germline gives CDR1 KGHDR, CDR2 SFDVKD. V lost 2 bases, J lost 4 bases, and 11 bases lay in between. The CDR3 region is CATSDSRTVYNEQFF. CDR3 nucleotide sequence: TGTGCCACCAGTGATTCAAGGACAGTATACAATGAGCAGTTCTTC.

This clonotype was observed a handful of times. This chain connects TRBV3-1 to TRBJ2-1, with a weak D call TRBD2 (6 bases). The CDR3 has 15 residues. V was pared by 4 bases and J by 7 bases, with 17 bases between. From germline, CDR1 is LGHDT and CDR2 YNNKEL (reference sequence). The CDR3 loop is CASSLMDTAGNEQFF. The CDR3 region has the DNA TGTGCCAGCAGCCTAATGGACACGGCGGGAAATGAGCAGTTCTTC.

Regarding this clonotype: One base away lies a much larger clone, so this may be a sequencing read error. The rearrangement links TRBV3-1 to TRBJ1-1, with 7 bases matching TRBD1. Germline CDR1 LGHDT, CDR2 YNNKEL (reference sequence). The CDR3 spans 14 residues. CDR3 nucleotides: TGTGCCAGCGGCCAACTATCAGGGGGCACTGAAGCTTTCTTT. Its protein product is CASGQLSGGTEAFF.

The chain is built from TRBV5-5 and TRBJ2-7; no clear D. The germline V and J ends were trimmed by 4 bases and 7 bases, with 21 bases remaining between them. This CDR3 is built from 15 residues. Per germline, CDR1 SGHKS and CDR2 YYEKEE (reference sequence). The CDR3 spells CASSSLREFGLEQYF. The CDR3 nucleotides are TGTGCCAGCAGCAGCCTGCGAGAATTCGGCCTAGAGCAGTACTTC.

With regard to this clonotype: A clone one base away is much larger, so this may be a read error. The rearrangement links TRBV2 to TRBJ2-5; a possible D gene is TRBD2 (5 bases). Germline-derived CDR1 and CDR2 are SNHLY and FYNNEI. Trimming removed 1 base at V and 11 bases at J, with 23 bases between. This CDR3 spans 16 amino acids. CDR3 protein: CASSEVRGSMGNEQYF. The DNA for the CDR3 is TGTGCCAGCAGTGAAGTCCGGGGATCAATGGGGAATGAGCAGTACTTC.

This clonotype was counted ten times or more. As DNA, the CDR3 is TGCAGCGCCCGGGACCCGGATCAGCCCCAGCATTTT. Protein: CSARDPDQPQHF. The chain recombines TRBV29-1 with TRBJ1-5; TRBD1 is a possible D gene (5 bases). The CDR3 length is 12 residues. The V gene's germline CDR1 is SQVTM and CDR2 ANQGSEA. Trimming shortened V by 7 bases and J by 5 bases, and 12 bases separated the two germline ends.

This clonotype is a singleton in its sample. This chain links TRBV7-2 with TRBJ2-3; D may match TRBD1 or TRBD2 (7 bases each). V lost 1 base, J lost 6 bases, and 17 bases lay in between. Germline assignment: CDR1 SGHTA and CDR2 FQGNSA. CDR3 length: 16 residues. CDR3 residues: CASSLVQGGGVDTQYF. Written as DNA, the CDR3 is TGTGCCAGCAGCTTAGTCCAGGGGGGGGGTGTGGATACGCAGTATTTT.

A few counts support this clonotype. At one end the junction does not follow the germline gene, possibly because of a read error. The V call is TRBV7-2, the J call TRBJ2-3; D not certain. Germline CDR1 is SGHTA and CDR2 is FQGNSA. The CDR3 consists of 13 residues. CDR3 nucleotides: TGTGTCAGCATTCCTGCCAGCACAGATACGCAGTATTTT. It specifies CVSIPASTDTQYF.

This clonotype was found a few times. The chain is built from TRBV25-1 and TRBJ2-3, with 8 bases matching TRBD1. The trim removed 6 bases at V and 3 bases at J, leaving 2 bases unmatched. Germline V gene lookup returns CDR1 MGHDK and CDR2 SYGVNS. The CDR3 covers 13 residues. The CDR3 region has the DNA TGTGCCAGCAGGGACAGGGAAACAGATACGCAGTATTTT. Amino acid sequence: CASRDRETDTQYF.

This clonotype was seen at least ten times. This rearrangement joins TRBV2 to TRBJ2-5, with no clear D. Trimming shortened V by 2 bases and J by 1 base, and 2 bases separated the two germline ends. Germline values: CDR1 SNHLY, CDR2 FYNNEI. CDR3 length: 12 amino acids. The CDR3: CASSEIQETQYF. CDR3 DNA: TGTGCCAGCAGTGAAATCCAAGAGACCCAGTACTTC.

In its sample, this clonotype was seen a few times. The chain joins TRBV14 to TRBJ2-7, with unresolved D. The germline V gene has CDR1 SGHDN and CDR2 FVKESK. Deletions cut 4 bases from V and 2 bases from J, with 15 bases between. The CDR3 consists of 15 residues. Here the CDR3 DNA reads TGTGCCAGCAGCCCCCTTCTGCCAACCACCTACGAGCAGTACTTC. This encodes CASSPLLPTTYEQYF.

This clonotype was seen only a few times. This sequence joins TRBV6-6 and TRBJ1-2; tentative D call: TRBD1 (5 bases). CDR1 MNHNY and CDR2 SVGAGI come from the germline V gene (reference sequence). CDR3 length: 16 amino acids. V was shortened by 3 bases and J by 8 bases, with 22 bases between the two germline ends. The CDR3 region is CASSYVELRGGSGYTF. In nucleotides, the CDR3 is TGTGCCAGCAGTTATGTGGAGTTGAGGGGCGGGTCCGGCTACACCTTC.

V usage is TRBV7-9 and J usage is TRBJ1-4; D gene ambiguous. CDR3 length equals 14 residues. V was clipped by 2 bases and J by 5 bases, with 9 bases between them. The germline V gene encodes CDR1 SEHNR and CDR2 FQNEAQ (reference sequence). CDR3 residues: CASSLIGRNEKLFF. The CDR3 DNA reads TGTGCCAGCAGCTTAATAGGCAGGAATGAAAAACTGTTTTTT.

This clonotype appeared a few times. The chain links TRBV28 to TRBJ2-3; no clear D. Deletions cut 3 bases from V and 4 bases from J, with 14 bases between. Germline V gene sequence: CDR1 MDHEN, CDR2 SYDVKM. CDR3 length: 15 residues. CDR3 DNA: TGTGCCAGCAGTTTTCCCCTCCGACTCCCAGATACGCAGTATTTT. Translation gives CASSFPLRLPDTQYF.

The J gene is TRBJ1-6, the V gene TRBV10-3, with unresolved D. CDR3 length: 14 amino acids. Trimming removed 6 bases at V and 5 bases at J, with 11 bases between. Germline V gene data show CDR1 as ENHRY and CDR2 as SYGVKD. The CDR3 nucleotides are TGTGCCATCAGAGGTGCAGTTGATAATTCACCCCTCCACTTT. This sequence encodes CAIRGAVDNSPLHF.

On this clonotype: Being one base from a much bigger clone, this may be a read error. The CDR3 coding sequence is TGCGCCAGCAGCTTGGTAGCTGATCCATCCAATGAGCAGTACTTC. It codes for CASSLVADPSNEQYF. The chain combines TRBV5-1 with TRBJ2-4; D is unresolved. Germline V gene lookup returns CDR1 SGHRS and CDR2 YFSETQ. Trimming cost V 0 bases and J 13 bases, with 20 bases left between them. The CDR3 loop spans 15 amino acids.

The chain has TRBV7-2 and TRBJ2-5; maybe TRBD2 (6 bases). Germline V gene sequence: CDR1 SGHTA, CDR2 FQGNSA. The CDR3 runs to 15 residues. Between the trimmed V and J ends, which lost 5 bases and 11 bases, there was a span of 24 bases. The CDR3 nucleotides read TGTGCCAGCAGCAACGGGGGAGGTTATCGCGATGAGCAGTACTTC. Amino acids: CASSNGGGYRDEQYF.

There are many counts of this clonotype. This chain joins TRBV4-1 and TRBJ2-7; D not certain. CDR1 and CDR2 (germline): MGHRA, YSYEKL. Trimming removed 1 base at V and 2 bases at J, with 15 bases between. The CDR3 has 16 residues. This chain's CDR3 is CASSQVWRIAPYEQYF. CDR3 sequence (DNA): TGCGCCAGCAGCCAAGTATGGCGCATTGCCCCCTACGAGCAGTACTTC.